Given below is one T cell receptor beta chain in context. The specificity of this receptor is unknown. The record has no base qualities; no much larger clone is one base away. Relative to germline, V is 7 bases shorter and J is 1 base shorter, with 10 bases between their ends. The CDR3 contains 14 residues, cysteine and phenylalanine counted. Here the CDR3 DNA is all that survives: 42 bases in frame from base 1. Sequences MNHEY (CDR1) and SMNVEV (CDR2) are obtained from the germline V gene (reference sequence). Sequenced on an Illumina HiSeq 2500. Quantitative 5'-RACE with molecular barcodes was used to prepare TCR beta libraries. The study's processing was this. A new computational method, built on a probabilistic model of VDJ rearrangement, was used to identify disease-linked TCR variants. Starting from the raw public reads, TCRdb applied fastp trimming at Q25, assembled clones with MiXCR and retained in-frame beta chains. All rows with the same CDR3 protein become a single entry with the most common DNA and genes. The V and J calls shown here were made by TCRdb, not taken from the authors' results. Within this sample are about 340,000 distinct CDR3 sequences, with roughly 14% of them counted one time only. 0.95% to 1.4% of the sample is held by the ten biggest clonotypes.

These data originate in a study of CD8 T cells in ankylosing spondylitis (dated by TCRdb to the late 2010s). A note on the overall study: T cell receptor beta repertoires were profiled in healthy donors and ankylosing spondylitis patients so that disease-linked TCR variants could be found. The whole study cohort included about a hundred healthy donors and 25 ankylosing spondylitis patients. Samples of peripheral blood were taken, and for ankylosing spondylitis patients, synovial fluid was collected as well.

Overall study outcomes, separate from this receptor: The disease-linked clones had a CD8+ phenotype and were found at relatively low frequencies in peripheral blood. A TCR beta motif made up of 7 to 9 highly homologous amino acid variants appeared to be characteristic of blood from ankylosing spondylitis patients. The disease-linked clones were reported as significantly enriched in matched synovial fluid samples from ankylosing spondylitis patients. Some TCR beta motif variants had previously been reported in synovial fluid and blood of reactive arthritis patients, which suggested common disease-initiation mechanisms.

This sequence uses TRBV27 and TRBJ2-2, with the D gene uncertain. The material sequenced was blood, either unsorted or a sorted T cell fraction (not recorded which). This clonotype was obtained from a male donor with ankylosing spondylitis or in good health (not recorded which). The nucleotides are TGTGCCAGCACAGACTCCCTGAACACCGGGGAGCTGTTTTTT. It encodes CASTDSLNTGELFF.